The 9 T cell receptor beta chains below all came from one sample that was sequenced in a study of shared clonotypes between healthy human individuals. Sequencing used immunoSEQ multiplex PCR; TCRdb keeps in-frame clones, though not all of them. The table has more than 2 million clones, 90% to 95% seen once; the top ten hold about 1.6%. Selected positively for CCR7 and CD45RO-negative, naive CD8 cells excluded terminally differentiated effector memory CD45RA+ cells. The sequenced sample was naive CD8+ T cells from PBMCs. These receptors all stem from a man younger than 35 in good health. Some clones in this sample may be carry-over from other donors' samples.

The chain couples TRBV14 to TRBJ2-3, with 9 positions matching TRBD1. The germline V gene has CDR1 SGHDN and CDR2 FVKESK. The junction had 8 bases not matched to a gene; V was cut back by 5 bases and J by 5 bases. The CDR3 has 15 amino acids. The CDR3 sequence is CASSANRGQKDTQYF. The CDR3 DNA reads as TGTGCCAGCAGCGCAAACAGGGGGCAGAAAGATACGCAGTATTTT.

This clone has only one observation. The chain joins TRBV7-2 to TRBJ2-1; 10 bases are shared with TRBD2. From germline, CDR1 is SGHTA and CDR2 FQGNSA. This CDR3 is 16 amino acids long. Trimming at V came to 1 base and at J to 4 bases, leaving 4 bases not matched to a gene. The CDR3 coding sequence is TGTGCCAGCAGCTTAGGGATAGCGGGGGGTTACAATGAGCAGTTCTTC. Translation gives CASSLGIAGGYNEQFF.

A single count supports this clone. V usage is TRBV5-4 and J usage is TRBJ2-1; 12 bases are shared with TRBD2. In germline, CDR1 is SGHNT, CDR2 YYREEE (reference sequence). The CDR3 covers 14 residues. J was trimmed by 7 bases and V by 7 bases; bases with no gene match: 6. CDR3 sequence: CASLTSGRGNEQFF. CDR3 DNA: TGTGCCAGCCTGACTAGCGGGAGAGGGAATGAGCAGTTCTTC.

This chain links TRBV4-2 with TRBJ1-3; no clear D gene. The CDR3 runs 14 residues. Germline V CDR1 and CDR2: LGHNA, YNFKEQ. Trimming cost V 1 base and J 2 bases, with 6 bases left between them. The CDR3 loop reads CASSQGKAGNTIYF. CDR3 DNA sequence: TGTGCCAGCAGCCAAGGAAAGGCTGGAAACACCATATATTTT.

V gene TRBV27 combines with J gene TRBJ2-5, with a weak D call TRBD1 (5 bases). The last part of the DNA fits TRBJ2-7 better; the J call may be wrong. This CDR3 comprises 13 residues. CDR1 and CDR2 from the germline V gene are MNHEY and SMNVEV (reference sequence). CDR3 in amino acids: CASSQGTTYEQYF. As DNA, the CDR3 is TGTGCCAGCAGTCAGGGTACAACTTACGAGCAGTACTTC.

The J gene is TRBJ1-1, the V gene TRBV4-3; D gene uncertain. Trimming pared 0 bases from V and 0 bases from J, leaving 8 bases between. Per germline, CDR1 LGHNA and CDR2 YSLEER. CDR3 length: 15 amino acids. CDR3 protein: CASSQEVVLNTEAFF. CDR3 nucleotide sequence: TGCGCCAGCAGCCAAGAGGTTGTCCTGAACACTGAAGCTTTCTTT.

V usage is TRBV6-5 and J usage is TRBJ2-7; TRBD2 is a possible D gene (6 bases). Trimming left V 2 bases short and J 5 bases short, with 13 bases between. Germline V gene lookup returns CDR1 MNHEY and CDR2 SVGAGI. The CDR3 sequence is 14 residues long. CDR3 bases: TGTGCCAGCAGTTACGTGGGCAGGGAGGACGAGCAGTACTTC. Translation: CASSYVGREDEQYF.

The chain has TRBV2 and TRBJ2-5, with 9 bases lining up with TRBD2. The V segment lost 6 bases and the J segment 2 bases; nucleotides outside the gene matches: 4. CDR3 size: 14 residues. CDR1 SNHLY and CDR2 FYNNEI come from the germline V gene. CDR3: CASRATSGQETQYF. The DNA for the CDR3 is TGTGCCAGCAGGGCGACTAGCGGACAAGAGACCCAGTACTTC. The variable domain in full, completed from reference TRBV2 and TRBJ2-5, reads EPEVTQTPSHQVTQMGQEVILRCVPISNHLYFYWYRQILGQKVEFLVSFYNNEISEKSEIFDDQFSVERPDGSNFTLKIRSTKLEDSAMYFCASRATSGQETQYFGPGTRLLVL.

The rearrangement uses TRBV7-9 and TRBJ2-1, with D possibly matching TRBD1 (5 bases). The CDR3 loop spans 13 amino acids. V lost 6 bases to trimming and J lost 5 bases, with 11 bases between them. Germline CDR1 is SEHNR and CDR2 is FQNEAQ (reference sequence). The CDR3, as DNA: TGTGCCAGCAGAGATGGACACAACAATGAGCAGTTCTTC. It is translated as CASRDGHNNEQFF. The entire variable domain, with the rest obtained from reference TRBV7-9 and TRBJ2-1, is as follows: DTGVSQNPRHKITKRGQNVTFRCDPISEHNRLYWYRQTLGQGPEFLTYFQNEAQLEKSRLLSDRFSAERPKGSFSTLEIQRTEQGDSAMYLCASRDGHNNEQFFGPGTRLTVL.